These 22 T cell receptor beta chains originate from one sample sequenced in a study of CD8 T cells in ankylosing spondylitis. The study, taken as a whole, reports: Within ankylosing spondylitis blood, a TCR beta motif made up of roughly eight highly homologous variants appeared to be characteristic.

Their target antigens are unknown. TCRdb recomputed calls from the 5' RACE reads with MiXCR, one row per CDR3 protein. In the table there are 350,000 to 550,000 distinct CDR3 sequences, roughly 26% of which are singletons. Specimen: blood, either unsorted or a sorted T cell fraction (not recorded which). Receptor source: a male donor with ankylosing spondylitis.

Here the CDR3 reads CASSLGLADPYQETQYF. The CDR3 DNA reads as TGTGCCAGCAGCTTAGGACTAGCGGACCCGTACCAAGAGACCCAGTACTTC. The chain recombines TRBV7-9 with TRBJ2-5, with 9 positions matching TRBD2. This CDR3 is built from 17 residues. The germline V gene encodes CDR1 SEHNR and CDR2 FQNEAQ (reference sequence). The trim removed 1 base at V and 0 bases at J, leaving 6 bases unmatched.

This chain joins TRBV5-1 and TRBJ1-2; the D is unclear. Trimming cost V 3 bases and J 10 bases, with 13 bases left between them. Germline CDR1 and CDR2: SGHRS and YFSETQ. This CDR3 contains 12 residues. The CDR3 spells CASSSESGAYTF. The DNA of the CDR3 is TGCGCCAGCAGCTCGGAGTCGGGAGCCTACACCTTC. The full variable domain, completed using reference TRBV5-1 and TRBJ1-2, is KAGVTQTPRYLIKTRGQQVTLSCSPISGHRSVSWYQQTPGQGLQFLFEYFSETQRNKGNFPGRFSGRQFSNSRSEMNVSTLELGDSALYLCASSSESGAYTFGSGTRLTVV.

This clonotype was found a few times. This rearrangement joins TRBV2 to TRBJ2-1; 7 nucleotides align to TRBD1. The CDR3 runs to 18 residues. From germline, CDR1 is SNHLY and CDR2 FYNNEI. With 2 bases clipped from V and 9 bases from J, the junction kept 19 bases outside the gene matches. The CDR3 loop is CASSERRLGDSTSLEQFF. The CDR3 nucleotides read TGTGCCAGCAGTGAAAGGCGGCTGGGGGACAGCACATCGCTTGAGCAGTTCTTC. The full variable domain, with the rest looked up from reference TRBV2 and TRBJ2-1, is EPEVTQTPSHQVTQMGQEVILRCVPISNHLYFYWYRQILGQKVEFLVSFYNNEISEKSEIFDDQFSVERPDGSNFTLKIRSTKLEDSAMYFCASSERRLGDSTSLEQFFGPGTRLTVL.

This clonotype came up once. CDR3: CSVLTGAYGYTF. In DNA form, the CDR3 reads TGCAGCGTTCTCACAGGGGCCTATGGCTACACCTTC. The chain uses TRBV29-1 and TRBJ1-2; TRBD1 aligns across 7 bases. This CDR3 region has 12 residues. CDR1 and CDR2 from the germline V gene are SQVTM and ANQGSEA. Losses at the gene ends were 5 bases for V and 4 bases for J; bases not matched to a gene: 4.

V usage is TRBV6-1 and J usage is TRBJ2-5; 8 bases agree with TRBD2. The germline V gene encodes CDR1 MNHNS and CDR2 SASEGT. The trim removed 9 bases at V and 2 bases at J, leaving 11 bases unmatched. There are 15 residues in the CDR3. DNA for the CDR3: TGTGCCAGGTCCAGCGGGGGAGGAGGACAAGAGACCCAGTACTTC. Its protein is CARSSGGGGQETQYF.

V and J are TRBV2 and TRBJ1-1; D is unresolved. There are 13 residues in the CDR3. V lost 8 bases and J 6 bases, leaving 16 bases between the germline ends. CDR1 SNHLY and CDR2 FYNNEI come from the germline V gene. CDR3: CASSSLGRAEAFF. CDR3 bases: TGTGCCAGCTCCTCTCTGGGAAGGGCTGAAGCTTTCTTT.

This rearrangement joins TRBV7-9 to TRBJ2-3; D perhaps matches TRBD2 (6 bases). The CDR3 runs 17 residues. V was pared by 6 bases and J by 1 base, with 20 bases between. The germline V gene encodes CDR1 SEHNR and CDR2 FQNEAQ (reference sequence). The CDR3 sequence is CASRRIGTSQRTDTQYF. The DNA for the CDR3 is TGTGCCAGCAGACGAATCGGGACTTCCCAACGCACAGATACGCAGTATTTT.

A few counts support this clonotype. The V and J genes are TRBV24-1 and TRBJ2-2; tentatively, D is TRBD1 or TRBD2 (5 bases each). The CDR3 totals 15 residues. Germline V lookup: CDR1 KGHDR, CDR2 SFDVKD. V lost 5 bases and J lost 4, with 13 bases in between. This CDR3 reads CATSGGGASTGELFF. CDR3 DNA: TGTGCCACCAGTGGTGGGGGAGCGAGCACCGGGGAGCTGTTTTTT.

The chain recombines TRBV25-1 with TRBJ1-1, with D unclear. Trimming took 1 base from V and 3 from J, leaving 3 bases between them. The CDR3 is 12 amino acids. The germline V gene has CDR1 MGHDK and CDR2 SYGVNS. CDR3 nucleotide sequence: TGTGCCAGCAGTGAATCTGACACTGAAGCTTTCTTT. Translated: CASSESDTEAFF.

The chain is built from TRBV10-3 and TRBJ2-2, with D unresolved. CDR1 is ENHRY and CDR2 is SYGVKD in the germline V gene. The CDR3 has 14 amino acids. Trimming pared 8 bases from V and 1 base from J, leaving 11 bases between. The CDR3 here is CAIPQELNTGELFF. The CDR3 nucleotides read TGTGCCATCCCCCAGGAGTTGAACACCGGGGAGCTGTTTTTT.

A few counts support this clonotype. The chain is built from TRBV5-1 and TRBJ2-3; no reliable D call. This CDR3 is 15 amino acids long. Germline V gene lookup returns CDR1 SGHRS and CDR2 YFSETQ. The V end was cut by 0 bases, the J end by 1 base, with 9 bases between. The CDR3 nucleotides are TGCGCCAGCAGCTTGGAAGCGTTTCGCACAGATACGCAGTATTTT. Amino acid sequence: CASSLEAFRTDTQYF.

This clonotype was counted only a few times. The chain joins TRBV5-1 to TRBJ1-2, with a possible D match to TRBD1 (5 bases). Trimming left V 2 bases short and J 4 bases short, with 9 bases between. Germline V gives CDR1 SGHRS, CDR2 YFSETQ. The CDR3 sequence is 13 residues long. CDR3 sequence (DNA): TGCGCCAGCAGCTTCGGGACGGGCTATGGCTACACCTTC. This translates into CASSFGTGYGYTF.

CDR3 region: CASSLEPGRNSPLHF. The CDR3 nucleotides are TGTGCCAGCAGTTTAGAGCCCGGCCGTAATTCACCCCTCCACTTT. The chain employs TRBV27 and TRBJ1-6; no definite D call. V lost 2 bases and J 6 bases, leaving 11 bases between the germline ends. CDR3 length equals 15 residues. Germline lookup yields CDR1 MNHEY and CDR2 SMNVEV (reference sequence).

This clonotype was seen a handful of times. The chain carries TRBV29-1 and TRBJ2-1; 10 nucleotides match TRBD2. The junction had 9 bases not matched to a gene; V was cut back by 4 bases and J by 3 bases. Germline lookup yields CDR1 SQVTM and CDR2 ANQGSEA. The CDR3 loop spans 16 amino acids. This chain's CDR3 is CSVVEGLADFYNEQFF. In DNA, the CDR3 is TGCAGCGTTGTAGAAGGACTAGCGGACTTCTACAATGAGCAGTTCTTC.

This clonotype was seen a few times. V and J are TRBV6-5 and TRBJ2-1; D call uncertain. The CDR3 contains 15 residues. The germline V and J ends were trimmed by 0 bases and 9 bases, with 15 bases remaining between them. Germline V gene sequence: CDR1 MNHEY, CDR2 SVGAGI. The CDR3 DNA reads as TGTGCCAGCAGTTACTCTCTTCTCGAAGGCGGTGAGCAGTTCTTC. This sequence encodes CASSYSLLEGGEQFF.

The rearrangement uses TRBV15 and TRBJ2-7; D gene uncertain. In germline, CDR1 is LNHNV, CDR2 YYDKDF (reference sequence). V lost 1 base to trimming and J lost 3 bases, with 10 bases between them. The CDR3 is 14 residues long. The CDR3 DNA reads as TGTGCCACCAGCAGAGTCCAATCCCACTACGAGCAGTACTTC. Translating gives CATSRVQSHYEQYF.

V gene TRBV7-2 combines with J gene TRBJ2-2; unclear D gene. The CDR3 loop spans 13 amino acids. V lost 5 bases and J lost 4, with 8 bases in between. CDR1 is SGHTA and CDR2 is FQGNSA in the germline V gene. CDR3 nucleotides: TGTGCCAGCAGCGTCTGGGGCACCGGGGAGCTGTTTTTT. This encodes CASSVWGTGELFF.

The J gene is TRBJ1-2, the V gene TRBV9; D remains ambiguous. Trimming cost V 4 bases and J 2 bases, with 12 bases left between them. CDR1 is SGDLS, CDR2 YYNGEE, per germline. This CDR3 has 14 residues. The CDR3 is CASSPTSGNYGYTF. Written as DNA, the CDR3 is TGTGCCAGCAGCCCGACAAGTGGGAACTATGGCTACACCTTC.

This CDR3 is CSAGRDRGSEKLFF. The CDR3 DNA follows: TGCAGTGCGGGCCGGGACAGGGGATCTGAAAAACTGTTTTTT. This chain connects TRBV20-1 to TRBJ1-4; TRBD1 agrees at 10 bases. V lost 6 bases to trimming and J lost 7 bases; unmatched junction nucleotides: 8. This CDR3 region has 14 residues. Germline V gives CDR1 DFQATT, CDR2 SNEGSKA (reference sequence).

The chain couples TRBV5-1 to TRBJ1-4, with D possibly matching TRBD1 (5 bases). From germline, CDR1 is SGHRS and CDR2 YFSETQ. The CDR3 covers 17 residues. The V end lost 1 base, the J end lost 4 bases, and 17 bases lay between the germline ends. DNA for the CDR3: TGCGCCAGCAGCTTGAATCCCGGATCAGGGATTAATGAAAAACTGTTTTTT. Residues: CASSLNPGSGINEKLFF.

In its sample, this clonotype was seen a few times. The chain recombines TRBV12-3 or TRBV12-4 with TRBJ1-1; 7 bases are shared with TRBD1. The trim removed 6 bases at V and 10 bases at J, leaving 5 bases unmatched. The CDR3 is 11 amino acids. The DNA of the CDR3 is TGTGCCAGCAGGCGCCGGGACAGAGCTTTCTTT. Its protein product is CASRRRDRAFF.

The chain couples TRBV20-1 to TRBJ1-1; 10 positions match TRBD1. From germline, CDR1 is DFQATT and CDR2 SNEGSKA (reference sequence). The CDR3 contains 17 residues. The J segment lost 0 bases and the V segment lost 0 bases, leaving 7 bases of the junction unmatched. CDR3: CSARDSDRGHMNTEAFF. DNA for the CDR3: TGCAGTGCTAGAGATAGTGACAGGGGGCATATGAACACTGAAGCTTTCTTT.